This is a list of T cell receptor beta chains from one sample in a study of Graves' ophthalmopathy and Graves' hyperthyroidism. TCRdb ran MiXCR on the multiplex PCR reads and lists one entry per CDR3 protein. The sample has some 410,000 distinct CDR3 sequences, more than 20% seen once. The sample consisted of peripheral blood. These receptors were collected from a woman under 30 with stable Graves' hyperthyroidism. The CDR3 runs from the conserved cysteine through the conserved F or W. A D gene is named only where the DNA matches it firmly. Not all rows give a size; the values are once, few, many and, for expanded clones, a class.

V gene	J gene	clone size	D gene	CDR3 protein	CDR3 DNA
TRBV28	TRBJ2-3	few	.	CATLRGQGGADTQYF	TGTGCCACCCTAAGGGGGCAGGGGGGGGCAGATACGCAGTATTTT
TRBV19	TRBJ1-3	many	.	CASSTDGAGNTIYF	TGTGCCAGTAGTACTGACGGCGCTGGAAACACCATATATTTT
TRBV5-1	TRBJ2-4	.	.	CASSLRQSPKNIKYF	TGCGCCAGCAGCTTACGACAATCCCCCAAAAACATTAAGTACTTC
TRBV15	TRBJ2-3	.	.	CATAPMDRAGSPTDTQYF	TGTGCCACGGCACCGATGGACAGAGCGGGTTCACCCACAGATACGCAGTATTTT
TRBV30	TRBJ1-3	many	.	CAWSVQPPGASGNTIYF	TGTGCCTGGAGTGTACAGCCCCCAGGGGCGAGTGGAAACACCATATATTTT
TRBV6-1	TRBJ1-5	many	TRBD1	CASREGQGRQPQHF	TGTGCCAGCCGGGAGGGACAGGGAAGGCAGCCCCAGCATTTT
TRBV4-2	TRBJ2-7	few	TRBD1	CASSQDLGTGGHEQYF	TGTGCCAGCAGCCAAGATCTGGGGACAGGGGGCCACGAGCAGTACTTC
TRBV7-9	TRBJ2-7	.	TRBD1	CASSLAQGVIYEQYF	TGTGCCAGCAGCTTAGCGCAGGGGGTCATCTACGAGCAGTACTTC
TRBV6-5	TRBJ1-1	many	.	CASSHLGQKNTEAFF	TGTGCCAGCAGTCACCTTGGACAGAAGAACACTGAAGCTTTCTTT
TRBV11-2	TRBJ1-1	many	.	CASSFSRFTSMNTEAFF	TGTGCCAGCAGCTTCAGTAGGTTCACTTCTATGAACACTGAAGCTTTCTTT
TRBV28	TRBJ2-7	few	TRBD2	CASSHSPGGGDYEQYF	TGTGCCAGCAGTCACTCCCCCGGGGGAGGGGACTACGAGCAGTACTTC
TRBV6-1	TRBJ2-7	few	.	CASSPNGDEQYF	TGTGCCAGCAGCCCGAACGGGGACGAGCAGTACTTC
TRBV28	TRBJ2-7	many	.	CASSPKTASYEQYF	TGTGCCAGCAGTCCTAAGACAGCCTCCTACGAGCAGTACTTC
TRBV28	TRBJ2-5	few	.	CASSSTVPIQETQYF	TGTGCCAGCAGTTCGACAGTTCCCATACAAGAGACCCAGTACTTC
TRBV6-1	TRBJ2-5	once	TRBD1	CASSERPGQLFQETQYF	TGTGCCAGCAGTGAACGGCCGGGACAGCTTTTCCAAGAGACCCAGTACTTC
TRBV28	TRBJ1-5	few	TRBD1	CASSRQGGGDSNQPQHF	TGTGCCAGCAGTCGACAGGGTGGGGGGGATAGCAATCAGCCCCAGCATTTT
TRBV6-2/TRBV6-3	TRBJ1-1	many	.	CASILGWNTEAFF	TGTGCCAGCATCCTGGGATGGAACACTGAAGCTTTCTTT
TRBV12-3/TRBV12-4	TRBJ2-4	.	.	CASSTDGPNIQYF	TGTGCCAGCAGTACGGACGGCCCCAACATTCAGTACTTC
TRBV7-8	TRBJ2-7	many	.	CASSADWIYEQYF	TGTGCCAGCAGCGCTGACTGGATTTACGAGCAGTACTTC
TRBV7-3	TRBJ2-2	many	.	CASSLHGANTGELFF	TGTGCCAGCAGCTTACATGGCGCGAACACCGGGGAGCTGTTTTTT
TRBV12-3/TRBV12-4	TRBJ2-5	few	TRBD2	CASKRSSGGLGETQYF	TGTGCCAGCAAAAGGTCTAGCGGGGGGTTAGGGGAGACCCAGTACTTC
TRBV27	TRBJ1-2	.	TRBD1	CASSPGQELDGYTF	TGTGCCAGCAGCCCGGGACAGGAACTTGATGGCTACACCTTC
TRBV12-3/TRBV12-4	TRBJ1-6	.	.	CASSLSGGLNSPLHF	TGTGCCAGCAGTTTAAGCGGGGGCCTTAATTCACCCCTCCACTTT